The clone carrying this T cell receptor beta chain has more than one count but fewer than ten. The antigen remains undetermined. CDR1 MNHEY and CDR2 SVGAGI come from the germline V gene. V shed 2 bases and J 10 bases; nucleotides not matched to a gene: 8. The CDR3 totals 15 residues. Sequenced by immunoSEQ multiplex PCR; TCRdb stores in-frame clones only, minus some. The data show under 100,000 clones, with 80% to 85% seen just once and about 12% held by the top ten. This record comes from a study of cytomegalovirus exposure and HLA in healthy donors. Regarding the study as a whole: The TCR clusters that emerged in the first cohort tended, a later analysis found, to co-occur in the 120 or so validation repertoires.

The J gene is TRBJ1-6, the V gene TRBV6-5, with 7 bases matching TRBD1. Sequenced material: PBMCs. This sequence was found in a woman aged 18-35 years in good health and CMV-seropositive. The CDR3 region is CASSYRDSGGSPLHF. DNA of the CDR3: TGTGCCAGCAGTTACCGGGACAGTGGAGGGTCACCCCTCCACTTT.